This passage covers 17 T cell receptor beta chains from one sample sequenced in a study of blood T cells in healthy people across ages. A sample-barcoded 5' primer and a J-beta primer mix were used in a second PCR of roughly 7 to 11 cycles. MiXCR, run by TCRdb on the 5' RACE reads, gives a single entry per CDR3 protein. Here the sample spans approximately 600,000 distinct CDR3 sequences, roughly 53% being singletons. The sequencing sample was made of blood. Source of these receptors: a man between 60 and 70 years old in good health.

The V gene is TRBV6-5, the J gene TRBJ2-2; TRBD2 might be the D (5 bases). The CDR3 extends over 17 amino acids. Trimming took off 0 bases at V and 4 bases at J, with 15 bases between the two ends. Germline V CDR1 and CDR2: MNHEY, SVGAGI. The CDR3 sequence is CASSYSAQAETTGELFF. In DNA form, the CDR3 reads TGTGCCAGCAGTTACTCGGCACAAGCGGAGACCACCGGGGAGCTGTTTTTT.

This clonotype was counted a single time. The chain's CDR3 is CASSPVADSSTDTQYF. CDR3 DNA sequence: TGTGCCAGCTCACCAGTAGCGGACTCAAGCACAGATACGCAGTATTTT. The chain is built from TRBV18 and TRBJ2-3; D is perhaps TRBD2 (6 bases). Germline assignment: CDR1 KGHSH and CDR2 LQKENI. CDR3 length equals 16 residues. Deletions cut 2 bases from V and 0 bases from J, with 12 bases between.

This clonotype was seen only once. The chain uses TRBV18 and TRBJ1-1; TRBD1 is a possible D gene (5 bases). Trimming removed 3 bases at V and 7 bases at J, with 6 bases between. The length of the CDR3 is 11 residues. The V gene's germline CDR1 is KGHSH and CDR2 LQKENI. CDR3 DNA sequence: TGTGCCAGCTCACCTACAGGTGAAGCTTTCTTT. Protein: CASSPTGEAFF. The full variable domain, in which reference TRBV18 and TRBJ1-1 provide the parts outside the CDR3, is NAGVMQNPRHLVRRRGQEARLRCSPMKGHSHVYWYRQLPEEGLKFMVYLQKENIIDESGMPKERFSAEFPKEGPSILRIQQVVRGDSAAYFCASSPTGEAFFGQGTRLTVV.

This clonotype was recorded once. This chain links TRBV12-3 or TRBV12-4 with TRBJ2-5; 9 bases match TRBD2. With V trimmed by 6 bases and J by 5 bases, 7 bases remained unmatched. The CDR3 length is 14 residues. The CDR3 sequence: CASRRRGGGETQYF. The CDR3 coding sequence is TGTGCCAGCAGAAGGCGGGGGGGCGGGGAGACCCAGTACTTC.

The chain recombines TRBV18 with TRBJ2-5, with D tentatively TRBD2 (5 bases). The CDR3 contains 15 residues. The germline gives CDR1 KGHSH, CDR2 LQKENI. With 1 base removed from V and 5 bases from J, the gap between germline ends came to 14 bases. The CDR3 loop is CASSPQQPPGETQYF. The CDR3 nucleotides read TGTGCCAGCTCACCACAACAGCCCCCGGGGGAGACCCAGTACTTC.

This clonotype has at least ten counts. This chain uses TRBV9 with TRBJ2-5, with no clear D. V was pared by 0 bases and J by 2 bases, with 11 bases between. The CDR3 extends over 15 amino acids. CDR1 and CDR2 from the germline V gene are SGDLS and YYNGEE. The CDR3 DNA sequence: TGTGCCAGCAGCGTAGGGATCCGACCTCAAGAGACCCAGTACTTC. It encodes CASSVGIRPQETQYF.

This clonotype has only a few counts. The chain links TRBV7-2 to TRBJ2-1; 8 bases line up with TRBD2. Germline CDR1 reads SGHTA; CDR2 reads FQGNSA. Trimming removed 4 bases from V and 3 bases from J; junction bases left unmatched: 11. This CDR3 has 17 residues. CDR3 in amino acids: CASSSPVGTSLYNEQFF. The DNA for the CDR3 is TGTGCCAGCAGCTCCCCAGTCGGGACTAGTCTCTACAATGAGCAGTTCTTC. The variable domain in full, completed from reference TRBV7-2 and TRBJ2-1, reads GAGVSQSPSNKVTEKGKDVELRCDPISGHTALYWYRQSLGQGLEFLIYFQGNSAPDKSGLPSDRFSAERTGGSVSTLTIQRTQQEDSAVYLCASSSPVGTSLYNEQFFGPGTRLTVL.

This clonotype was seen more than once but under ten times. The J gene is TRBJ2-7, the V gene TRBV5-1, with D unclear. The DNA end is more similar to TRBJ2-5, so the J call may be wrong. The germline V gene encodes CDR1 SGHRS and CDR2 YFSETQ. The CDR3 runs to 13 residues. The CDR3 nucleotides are TGCGCCAGCAGCTTGGGGGGAACAGAGACCCAGTACTTC. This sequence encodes CASSLGGTETQYF.

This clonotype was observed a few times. CDR3 amino acids: CASSASGSPVLAKNIQYF. The CDR3, as DNA: TGTGCCAGCAGTGCCTCCGGGAGCCCGGTCCTAGCCAAAAACATTCAGTACTTC. This chain links TRBV28 with TRBJ2-4; TRBD2 is a possible D gene (6 bases). V was clipped by 5 bases and J by 0 bases, with 20 bases between them. The germline V gene encodes CDR1 MDHEN and CDR2 SYDVKM. The length of the CDR3 is 18 residues.

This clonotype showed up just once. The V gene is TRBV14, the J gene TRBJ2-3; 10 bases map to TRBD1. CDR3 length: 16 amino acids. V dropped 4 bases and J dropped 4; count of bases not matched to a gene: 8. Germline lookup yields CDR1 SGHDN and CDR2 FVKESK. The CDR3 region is CASSRHEGQGSDTQYF. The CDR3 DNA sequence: TGTGCCAGCAGCCGCCATGAGGGACAGGGGTCAGATACGCAGTATTTT.

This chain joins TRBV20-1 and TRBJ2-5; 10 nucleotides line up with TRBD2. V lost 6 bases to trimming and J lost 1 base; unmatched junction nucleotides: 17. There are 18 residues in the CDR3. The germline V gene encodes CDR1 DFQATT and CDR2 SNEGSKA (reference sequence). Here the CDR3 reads CSASGGIGLAEIQETQYF. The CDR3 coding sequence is TGCAGTGCGTCCGGCGGGATAGGACTAGCGGAAATCCAAGAGACCCAGTACTTC.

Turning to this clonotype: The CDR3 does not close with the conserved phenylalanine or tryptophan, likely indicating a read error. The CDR3: CASYRDNYGYTS. The CDR3, as DNA: TGTGCCAGTTACAGGGATAACTATGGCTACACCTCC. The chain combines TRBV12-3 or TRBV12-4 with TRBJ1-2, with D maybe TRBD1 (6 bases). The CDR3 runs to 12 residues. V lost 9 bases and J 1 base, leaving 9 bases between the germline ends.

CDR3 sequence reads: CASKTGPGGSLHEQYF. As DNA, the CDR3 is TGTGCCAGCAAAACTGGCCCGGGAGGCTCTCTTCACGAGCAGTACTTC. This chain links TRBV3-1 with TRBJ2-7, with 7 bases identical to TRBD2. V was clipped by 7 bases and J by 5 bases; unmatched bases: 17. CDR1 and CDR2 from the germline V gene are LGHDT and YNNKEL (reference sequence). CDR3 size: 16 residues.

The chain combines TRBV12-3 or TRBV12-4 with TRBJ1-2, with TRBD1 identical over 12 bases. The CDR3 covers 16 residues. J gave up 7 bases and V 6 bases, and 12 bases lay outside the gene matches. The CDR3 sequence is CASSYWGGTGGGGYTF. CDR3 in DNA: TGTGCCAGCAGCTACTGGGGCGGGACAGGGGGCGGTGGCTACACCTTC.

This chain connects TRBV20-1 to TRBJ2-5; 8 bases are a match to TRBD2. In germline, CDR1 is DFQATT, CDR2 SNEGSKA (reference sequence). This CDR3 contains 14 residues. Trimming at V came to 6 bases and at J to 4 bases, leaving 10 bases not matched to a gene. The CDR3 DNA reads TGCAGTGCCCCGGTAATAGCGGGGTTAGAGACCCAGTACTTC. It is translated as CSAPVIAGLETQYF.

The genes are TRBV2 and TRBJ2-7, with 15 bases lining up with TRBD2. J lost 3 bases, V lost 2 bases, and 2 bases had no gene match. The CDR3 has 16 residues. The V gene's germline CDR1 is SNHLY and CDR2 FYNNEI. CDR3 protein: CASSEMGLAGGYEQYF. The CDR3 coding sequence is TGTGCCAGCAGTGAAATGGGACTAGCGGGAGGCTACGAGCAGTACTTC.

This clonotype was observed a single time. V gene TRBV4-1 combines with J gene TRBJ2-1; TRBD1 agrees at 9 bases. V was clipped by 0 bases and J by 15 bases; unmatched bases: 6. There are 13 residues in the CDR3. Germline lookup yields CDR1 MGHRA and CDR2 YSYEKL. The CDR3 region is CASSQDQGDRVFF. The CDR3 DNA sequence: TGCGCCAGCAGCCAAGATCAAGGGGACAGGGTGTTCTTC.